The table lists the clone carrying this T cell receptor (beta chain) with a few counts. Its target is not known. These data originate in a study of cytomegalovirus exposure and HLA in healthy donors. Broader study findings: Using a false discovery rate of 0.05, a later analysis showed that approximately 18,000 TCR beta sequences were associated with HLA alleles.

CDR1 is SNHLY, CDR2 FYNNEI, per germline. This CDR3 spans 14 amino acids. V gave up 6 bases and J gave up 7 bases; unmatched junction bases: 8. The study ran its PCR with 60 Vbeta and 13 Jbeta primers. Here immunoSEQ multiplex PCR was the method, and the copy in TCRdb shows in-frame clones only, minus some. There are around 140,000 clones in the sample; around 66% occur only once, and 5.5% to 7.5% lies in the top ten. The V gene is TRBV2, the J gene TRBJ1-5; 8 bases align to TRBD1. This clonotype originated in a woman aged 60-70 years in good health and CMV-seronegative. Sequencing used PBMCs. The CDR3 region has the DNA TGTGCCAGCAGCCTCACAGGGGGAAACCAGCCCCAGCATTTT. Encoded protein: CASSLTGGNQPQHF.